These 14 T cell receptor beta chains were sequenced from one sample in a study of T cell responses to AZD1222 COVID-19 vaccine. Sequenced by immunoSEQ multiplex PCR; TCRdb stores in-frame clones only, minus some. The sample has about 110,000 clones, around 87% seen once. Source: peripheral blood, taken 28 days after the second AZD1222 dose. Source of these receptors: an adult who received the AZD1222 COVID-19 vaccine.

The rearrangement links TRBV6-2 or TRBV6-3 to TRBJ1-1; D is uncertain. CDR1 is MNHEY, CDR2 SVGEGT, per germline. The CDR3 totals 12 residues. Trimming took off 2 bases at V and 4 bases at J, with 5 bases between the two ends. The CDR3 DNA follows: TGTGCCAGCAGTTACCCCAGCACTGAAGCTTTCTTT. Amino acids: CASSYPSTEAFF.

This clone was recorded once. This chain connects TRBV18 to TRBJ1-1; possibly TRBD1 for D (5 bases). Trimming shortened V by 3 bases and J by 4 bases, and 12 bases separated the two germline ends. Looked up from germline, CDR1 is KGHSH and CDR2 is LQKENI. This CDR3 is 14 amino acids long. The CDR3 region is CASSPGAQATEAFF. The CDR3 nucleotides are TGTGCCAGCTCACCTGGGGCCCAGGCCACTGAAGCTTTCTTT.

The genes are TRBV15 and TRBJ2-7; D unclear. The germline V gene encodes CDR1 LNHNV and CDR2 YYDKDF (reference sequence). Trimming took off 3 bases at V and 0 bases at J, with 6 bases between the two ends. This CDR3 is 13 amino acids long. CDR3 loop: CATSSGVSYEQYF. Written as DNA, the CDR3 is TGTGCCACCAGCAGCGGAGTCTCCTACGAGCAGTACTTC.

J is TRBJ1-1 and V is TRBV12-3 or TRBV12-4; D remains ambiguous. CDR3 length equals 13 residues. Trimming took off 5 bases at V and 2 bases at J, with 9 bases between the two ends. CDR3 sequence reads: CASSLRINTEAFF. The CDR3 coding sequence is TGTGCCAGCAGTCTCAGGATTAACACTGAAGCTTTCTTT.

The V gene is TRBV19, the J gene TRBJ2-3; D ambiguous. Germline V gives CDR1 LNHDA, CDR2 SQIVND (reference sequence). V lost 2 bases and J 3 bases, leaving 9 bases between the germline ends. This CDR3 has 14 residues. DNA for the CDR3: TGTGCCAGTAGTATACCCCCGGCGACAGATACGCAGTATTTT. It yields the protein CASSIPPATDTQYF.

This chain connects TRBV13 to TRBJ2-7, with 7 nucleotides matching TRBD2. This CDR3 is 17 amino acids long. CDR1 PRHDT and CDR2 FYEKMQ come from the germline V gene (reference sequence). V lost 3 bases to trimming and J lost 7 bases; unmatched junction nucleotides: 18. The CDR3 nucleotides read TGTGCCAGCAGCTTTACTAGGCGCGGGGGAGGCTTGGAGGAGCAGTACTTC. Translating it yields CASSFTRRGGGLEEQYF.

The CDR3, as DNA: TGTGCCAGCAGCCAAGGAGCTGGACAGTCCAAAAGAAAAGCTTTCTTT. Residues: CASSQGAGQSKRKAFF. V usage is TRBV4-2 and J usage is TRBJ1-1; D is possibly TRBD1 (6 bases). This CDR3 is built from 16 residues. V lost 1 base and J lost 9, with 21 bases in between. CDR1 and CDR2 from the germline V gene are LGHNA and YNFKEQ.

The chain couples TRBV20-1 to TRBJ1-2, with a weak D call TRBD1 (5 bases). The CDR3 has 11 amino acids. V was trimmed by 6 bases and J by 8 bases, leaving 13 bases between them. CDR1 DFQATT and CDR2 SNEGSKA come from the germline V gene (reference sequence). CDR3 loop: CSADTGGGYTF. The CDR3 DNA reads as TGCAGTGCGGACACAGGCGGGGGCTACACCTTC.

V usage is TRBV20-1 and J usage is TRBJ1-2; D unclear. The CDR3 loop spans 12 amino acids. The V end lost 3 bases, the J end lost 8 bases, and 13 bases lay between the germline ends. CDR1 is DFQATT and CDR2 is SNEGSKA in the germline V gene (reference sequence). The CDR3 is CSASPFVGGYTF. For the CDR3, the DNA is TGCAGTGCTAGTCCGTTTGTGGGAGGCTACACCTTC.

This clone was detected only a few times. This CDR3 is CASSSKGGGELFF. The CDR3 DNA sequence: TGTGCCAGCAGTTCCAAAGGGGGCGGGGAGCTGTTTTTT. The chain has TRBV6-1 and TRBJ2-2, with a possible D match to TRBD1 (6 bases). The CDR3 has 13 amino acids. Looked up from germline, CDR1 is MNHNS and CDR2 is SASEGT. V was clipped by 5 bases and J by 7 bases, with 11 bases between them.

The chain links TRBV9 to TRBJ2-2, with TRBD1 as a possible D gene (8 bases). There are 16 residues in the CDR3. Germline CDR1 reads SGDLS; CDR2 reads YYNGEE. V was cut by 2 bases and J by 1 base, with 12 bases left in between. The CDR3 region has the DNA TGTGCCAGCAGCGTGCGGGGGACAGGGAACACCGGGGAGCTGTTTTTT. Translating gives CASSVRGTGNTGELFF.

V gene TRBV4-2 combines with J gene TRBJ2-3; 8 bases are a match to TRBD1. Unmatched junction bases numbered 8, after V lost 1 base and J lost 2 bases. This CDR3 has 17 residues. CDR1 is LGHNA, CDR2 YNFKEQ, per germline. The CDR3 protein is CASSQGPGQDDTDTQYF. The DNA for the CDR3 is TGTGCCAGCAGCCAAGGTCCGGGACAGGATGACACAGATACGCAGTATTTT.

This clone was counted a few times. This rearrangement joins TRBV5-6 to TRBJ1-5, with TRBD1 identical over 11 bases. This CDR3 region has 14 residues. The germline V gene has CDR1 SGHDT and CDR2 YYEEEE. Trimming took 4 bases from V and 9 from J; bases not matched to a gene: 6. The CDR3 spells CASSLGTGGRPQHF. Here the CDR3 DNA reads TGTGCCAGCAGCCTCGGGACAGGGGGAAGGCCCCAGCATTTT. Full variable domain (rest looked up from reference TRBV5-6 and TRBJ1-5): DAGVTQSPTHLIKTRGQQVTLRCSPKSGHDTVSWYQQALGQGPQFIFQYYEEEERQRGNFPDRFSGHQFPNYSSELNVNALLLGDSALYLCASSLGTGGRPQHFGDGTRLSIL.

The chain employs TRBV6-2 or TRBV6-3 and TRBJ1-2; D possibly corresponds to TRBD1 (5 bases). Trimming left V 6 bases short and J 6 bases short, with 20 bases between. This CDR3 spans 15 amino acids. Germline assignment: CDR1 MNHEY and CDR2 SVGEGT. CDR3 amino acids: CASSQGSLNPHGYTF. In nucleotides, the CDR3 is TGTGCCAGCAGCCAGGGATCTCTCAATCCCCATGGCTACACCTTC.